A single sample is the source of the 14 T cell receptor beta chains below, sequenced in a study of cytomegalovirus exposure and HLA in healthy donors. The primer mix had 60 Vbeta and 13 Jbeta primers. Clones were read by immunoSEQ multiplex PCR, and TCRdb kept only the in-frame ones, dropping some. The sample has more than 110,000 clones; roughly 79% are singletons. Input material: PBMCs. The receptors were sampled from a male donor in good health and CMV-seronegative.

The table lists this clone with a few counts. The chain recombines TRBV19 with TRBJ1-2; 7 bases are shared with TRBD1. Germline CDR1 and CDR2: LNHDA and SQIVND (reference sequence). CDR3 length: 16 residues. V shed 6 bases, J shed 4 bases, and the junction held 14 bases outside the gene matches. CDR3 residues: CASRTGRVGGTYGYTF. DNA for the CDR3: TGTGCCAGTAGGACCGGTCGGGTAGGGGGCACCTATGGCTACACCTTC.

CDR3 protein: CASSHWGTGSYEQYF. CDR3 sequence (DNA): TGTGCCAGCAGCCACTGGGGGACAGGGTCCTACGAGCAGTACTTC. V gene TRBV4-2 combines with J gene TRBJ2-7; 9 bases are a match to TRBD1. Germline-derived CDR1 and CDR2 are LGHNA and YNFKEQ. V was pared by 3 bases and J by 1 base, with 4 bases of the junction left unmatched. CDR3 length: 15 residues.

The V and J genes are TRBV2 and TRBJ1-2; 9 bases are shared with TRBD1. Looked up from germline, CDR1 is SNHLY and CDR2 is FYNNEI. Trimming removed 8 bases from V and 4 bases from J; junction bases left unmatched: 14. The CDR3 has 16 amino acids. CDR3 amino acids: CASFGTGPARAYGYTF. In DNA, the CDR3 is TGTGCCAGCTTCGGGACAGGGCCCGCCAGGGCCTATGGCTACACCTTC.

The gene calls are TRBV5-6 and TRBJ1-2; 8 bases are shared with TRBD1. Trimming removed 4 bases from V and 3 bases from J; junction bases left unmatched: 5. This CDR3 spans 14 amino acids. The V gene's germline CDR1 is SGHDT and CDR2 YYEEEE. The CDR3 spells CASSPDREYYGYTF. For the CDR3, the DNA is TGTGCCAGCAGCCCGGACAGGGAGTACTATGGCTACACCTTC. Full variable domain (remainder filled in from reference TRBV5-6 and TRBJ1-2): DAGVTQSPTHLIKTRGQQVTLRCSPKSGHDTVSWYQQALGQGPQFIFQYYEEEERQRGNFPDRFSGHQFPNYSSELNVNALLLGDSALYLCASSPDREYYGYTFGSGTRLTVV.

V is TRBV9 and J is TRBJ2-2, with D possibly being TRBD2 (6 bases). This CDR3 is 17 amino acids long. V lost 4 bases and J lost 4, with 20 bases in between. CDR1 SGDLS and CDR2 YYNGEE come from the germline V gene. CDR3 sequence (DNA): TGTGCCAGCAGCTTTACCTCGGGACTTTCCTTCACCGGGGAGCTGTTTTTT. Translated: CASSFTSGLSFTGELFF. Supplemented by reference TRBV9 and TRBJ2-2, the full variable domain reads DSGVTQTPKHLITATGQRVTLRCSPRSGDLSVYWYQQSLDQGLQFLIQYYNGEERAKGNILERFSAQQFPDLHSELNLSSLELGDSALYFCASSFTSGLSFTGELFFGEGSRLTVL.

V is TRBV25-1 and J is TRBJ2-7; D is perhaps TRBD1 (6 bases). This CDR3 has 15 residues. Germline V gene lookup returns CDR1 MGHDK and CDR2 SYGVNS. V was pared by 3 bases and J by 3 bases, with 15 bases between. The CDR3 bases are TGTGCCAGCAGTGAGATTAAGACAGGACGCTACGAGCAGTACTTC. It yields the protein CASSEIKTGRYEQYF.

This clone was seen a single time. This CDR3 is also generated by other DNA sequences in the sample. This chain joins TRBV5-1 and TRBJ2-1, with a weak D call TRBD2 (6 bases). The CDR3 sequence is 15 residues long. Germline CDR1 SGHRS, CDR2 YFSETQ. Trimming left V 0 bases short and J 0 bases short, with 7 bases between. CDR3 nucleotide sequence: TGCGCCAGCAGCTTGGCCGGGAGCTCCTACAATGAGCAGTTCTTC. This sequence encodes CASSLAGSSYNEQFF. The entire variable domain, with the rest obtained from reference TRBV5-1 and TRBJ2-1, is as follows: KAGVTQTPRYLIKTRGQQVTLSCSPISGHRSVSWYQQTPGQGLQFLFEYFSETQRNKGNFPGRFSGRQFSNSRSEMNVSTLELGDSALYLCASSLAGSSYNEQFFGPGTRLTVL.

This chain uses TRBV5-4 with TRBJ2-5; TRBD2 matches 11 bases. CDR1 SGHNT and CDR2 YYREEE come from the germline V gene (reference sequence). V lost 2 bases, J lost 5 bases, and 5 bases stayed unmatched. The CDR3 runs 15 residues. CDR3 DNA: TGTGCCAGCAGCTTACTAGCGGGGGCGGGGGAGACCCAGTACTTC. Its protein product is CASSLLAGAGETQYF. Full variable domain (remainder filled in from reference TRBV5-4 and TRBJ2-5): ETGVTQSPTHLIKTRGQQVTLRCSSQSGHNTVSWYQQALGQGPQFIFQYYREEENGRGNFPPRFSGLQFPNYSSELNVNALELDDSALYLCASSLLAGAGETQYFGPGTRLLVL.

The gene calls are TRBV12-5 and TRBJ1-2; no reliable D call. CDR3 length: 13 residues. Between the trimmed V and J ends, which lost 1 base and 7 bases, there was a span of 10 bases. The V gene's germline CDR1 is LGHNT and CDR2 FRNRAP. CDR3 sequence: CASGLATNGGYTF. The CDR3 DNA is TGTGCTAGTGGTTTGGCGACAAACGGTGGCTACACCTTC.

This chain uses TRBV4-2 with TRBJ1-4, with a weak D call TRBD1 (5 bases). The CDR3 has 17 residues. Germline values: CDR1 LGHNA, CDR2 YNFKEQ. Between the trimmed V and J ends, which lost 0 bases and 6 bases, there was a span of 17 bases. The CDR3 sequence is CASSQDRRGGRDEKLFF. CDR3 nucleotide sequence: TGTGCCAGCAGCCAAGATCGGAGGGGCGGTAGGGATGAAAAACTGTTTTTT.

The chain is built from TRBV6-6 and TRBJ2-7; 7 bases match TRBD1. Germline V gene sequence: CDR1 MNHNY, CDR2 SVGAGI (reference sequence). V shed 6 bases, J shed 5 bases, and the junction held 1 base outside the gene matches. The CDR3 loop spans 11 amino acids. In DNA form, the CDR3 reads TGTGCCAGCAGCGGACAGGACGAGCAGTACTTC. This encodes CASSGQDEQYF.

The chain employs TRBV5-1 and TRBJ2-2; TRBD1 matches at 11 bases. Germline-derived CDR1 and CDR2 are SGHRS and YFSETQ. J was trimmed by 4 bases and V by 0 bases; bases with no gene match: 2. The CDR3 contains 16 residues. The CDR3 reads CASSLVGTGGTGELFF. The CDR3 nucleotides are TGCGCCAGCAGCTTGGTTGGGACAGGGGGCACCGGGGAGCTGTTTTTT.

This clone was counted between two and nine times. The chain links TRBV6-5 to TRBJ1-2; 10 nucleotides match TRBD1. This CDR3 is built from 15 residues. The germline V gene encodes CDR1 MNHEY and CDR2 SVGAGI. V was clipped by 0 bases and J by 3 bases; unmatched bases: 1. Here the CDR3 reads CASSYSGTGDYGYTF. For the CDR3, the DNA is TGTGCCAGCAGTTACTCAGGGACAGGGGACTATGGCTACACCTTC.

The chain employs TRBV2 and TRBJ1-3; TRBD1 might be the D (6 bases). The V end lost 6 bases, the J end lost 4 bases, and 10 bases lay between the germline ends. This CDR3 is built from 13 residues. Per germline, CDR1 SNHLY and CDR2 FYNNEI. The DNA of the CDR3 is TGTGCCAGCAGCAGGGACATGGGAAACACCATATATTTT. It translates to CASSRDMGNTIYF.